Following are 11 T cell receptor beta chains from one sample sequenced in a study of T-cell reconstitution after alpha-beta-depleted transplantation in children (dated by TCRdb to 2016 to 2017). Paper-wide results and their limitations: About two months after transplant, the apparently early recovery of alphabetaT-cell counts reportedly depended on just several hundred clones that had expanded rapidly and came from non-depleted graft cells.

Their antigen targets remain unknown. Preparation of the library involved PCR. Sequenced using an Illumina HiSeq 2500. TCR library preparation used molecular barcoding, with unique molecular identifiers applied to normalize quantification of the TCRbeta repertoire. Using fastp trimming at Q25 and MiXCR clonotype assembly, TCRdb reanalyzed the public sequencing data and kept in-frame beta chains. Identical CDR3 proteins give one entry, which carries the most common genes and DNA. The table for this sample lists 30,000 to 40,000 distinct CDR3 sequences; 5.5% to 7% of them were counted only once. The top ten hold 27% of the sample. Interpreted using the paper, the time point label stands for: day 60 (about 2 months) after transplantation. The treatment or condition label of this sample denotes: allogeneic hematopoietic cell transplantation with graft depleted of TCRalphabeta T cells and CD19 B cells.

The sample was peripheral blood, taken 60 days after TCRalphabeta/CD19-depleted stem cell transplant. These receptors were collected from a child under three years old who had a stem cell transplant for acute myeloid leukemia, so the T cells may come from the graft donor.

At least ten counts were recorded for this clonotype. The chain couples TRBV6-5 to TRBJ2-5; D uncertain. This CDR3 has 15 residues. V gave up 6 bases and J gave up 1 base, with 15 bases separating them. Germline CDR1 is MNHEY and CDR2 is SVGAGI. CDR3 region: CASSSREELQETQYF. The CDR3 DNA follows: TGTGCCAGCAGCTCCCGTGAGGAGCTCCAAGAGACCCAGTACTTC.

Ten or more counts support this clonotype. The chain joins TRBV7-8 to TRBJ2-5; D is unclear. CDR1 and CDR2 (germline): SGHVS, FQNEAQ. CDR3 size: 11 residues. Trimming stripped 4 bases from V and 1 base from J, with 1 base between. CDR3 nucleotide sequence: TGTGCCAGCAGCTCCCAAGAGACCCAGTACTTC. It translates to CASSSQETQYF.

The genes are TRBV23-1 and TRBJ2-3, with D perhaps matching TRBD2 (5 bases). TRBV23-1 is placed among ORFs of uncertain function. The CDR3 covers 16 residues. V lost 4 bases and J lost 1, with 15 bases in between. The CDR3 sequence is CASSPTPAVRTDTQYF. The CDR3 region has the DNA TGCGCCAGCAGTCCCACCCCAGCGGTCCGCACAGATACGCAGTATTTT.

This clonotype has just a few counts. The V call is TRBV27, the J call TRBJ2-2; 12 nucleotides agree with TRBD2. This CDR3 is built from 15 residues. Germline-derived CDR1 and CDR2 are MNHEY and SMNVEV (reference sequence). Losses at the gene ends were 10 bases for V and 6 bases for J; bases not matched to a gene: 9. CDR3 loop: CATAPASGGAGELFF. CDR3 coding DNA: TGTGCCACCGCCCCAGCTAGCGGGGGGGCCGGGGAGCTGTTTTTT.

This clonotype came up many times. The gene calls are TRBV24-1 and TRBJ1-1; 10 nucleotides align to TRBD1. The CDR3 loop spans 15 amino acids. After removal of 4 bases from V and 5 bases from J, the junction contained 6 bases not matched to a gene. Germline V lookup: CDR1 KGHDR, CDR2 SFDVKD. The CDR3 sequence is CATSEPGQGMTEAFF. CDR3 nucleotide sequence: TGTGCCACCAGTGAGCCGGGACAGGGGATGACTGAAGCTTTCTTT.

The chain employs TRBV2 and TRBJ2-1; tentatively, D is TRBD2 (7 bases). The CDR3 is made up of 19 amino acids. Germline V gene sequence: CDR1 SNHLY, CDR2 FYNNEI. The CDR3 protein is CTISPRGAIGGRPYNEQFF. The CDR3 DNA is TGTACCATCAGTCCTAGGGGGGCTATTGGCGGGAGACCCTACAATGAGCAGTTCTTC.

This clonotype has a count of ten or more. The rearrangement links TRBV20-1 to TRBJ2-5, with a tentative D call TRBD1 (5 bases). The V end was cut by 7 bases, the J end by 5 bases, with 14 bases between. The germline V gene has CDR1 DFQATT and CDR2 SNEGSKA (reference sequence). The CDR3 sequence is 12 residues long. CDR3 DNA: TGCAGTGACCGTAGGGGTTGGGAGACCCAGTACTTC. This sequence encodes CSDRRGWETQYF.

The chain carries TRBV3-1 and TRBJ2-5; 9 positions agree with TRBD1. With V trimmed by 0 bases and J by 0 bases, 5 bases remained unmatched. There are 17 residues in the CDR3. Germline CDR1 and CDR2: LGHDT and YNNKEL (reference sequence). The CDR3 DNA is TGTGCCAGCAGCCAAGACCTGACAGGGGGGTACCAAGAGACCCAGTACTTC. Translated: CASSQDLTGGYQETQYF.

This clonotype was recorded at least ten times. This rearrangement joins TRBV7-9 to TRBJ2-7; D uncertain. The CDR3 covers 13 residues. V lost 1 base and J 5 bases, leaving 9 bases between the germline ends. Germline CDR1 SEHNR, CDR2 FQNEAQ (reference sequence). CDR3 residues: CASSLVSANEQYF. CDR3 DNA sequence: TGTGCCAGCAGCTTAGTGTCCGCGAACGAGCAGTACTTC.

This clonotype was found many times. The rearrangement links TRBV7-9 to TRBJ2-1, with 9 bases identical to TRBD1. Germline CDR1 and CDR2: SEHNR and FQNEAQ (reference sequence). Trimming took 3 bases from V and 10 from J; bases not matched to a gene: 13. CDR3 length: 16 amino acids. For the CDR3, the DNA is TGTGCCAGCAGCTTTAGAGTAGCCACAGGGGGCGACGAGCAGTTCTTC. Protein sequence: CASSFRVATGGDEQFF.

In its sample, this clonotype was seen many times. The chain carries TRBV7-2 and TRBJ1-4; TRBD1 agrees at 11 bases. From germline, CDR1 is SGHTA and CDR2 FQGNSA. The ends lost 4 bases at V and 8 bases at J; junction bases unmatched: 3. The CDR3 spans 14 residues. The CDR3 DNA reads as TGTGCCAGCAGCTGGGGGACAGGGGGAGAAAAACTGTTTTTT. Translating it yields CASSWGTGGEKLFF.